Listed below are T cell receptor beta chains from one sample, sequenced in a study of neurological immune-mediated disorders. TCRdb fed the 5' RACE reads into MiXCR, producing one record per CDR3 protein. The table shows 50,000 or so distinct CDR3 sequences, with more than 20% occurring only once. Material for sequencing was PBMCs. The receptors derive from a woman in her 70s in good health. The CDR3 runs from the conserved cysteine through the conserved F or W. A D gene is named only where the DNA matches it firmly. Some rows have no size entry. The others give once, few or many, or a class for an expanded clone.

j_call d_call clone_size v_call cdr3_nt cdr3_aa
TRBJ2-7 - many TRBV11-1 TGTGCCAGCAGCTTATCCCCCGGACTGGAGCAGTACTTC CASSLSPGLEQYF
TRBJ1-1 - few TRBV18 TGTGCCAGCTCACCACAGGGAATGAACACTGAAGCTTTCTTT CASSPQGMNTEAFF
TRBJ1-1 - - TRBV20-1 TGCAGTGCTAGTTGGCGGATACTAAACACTGAAGCTTTCTTT CSASWRILNTEAFF
TRBJ2-7 - many TRBV5-1 TGCGCCAGCAGCTTGGAGCGTCGAACCTACGAGCAGTACTTC CASSLERRTYEQYF
TRBJ1-4 TRBD1 many TRBV7-2 TGTGCCAGCAGCTTGAGACAGGGTACGGAAAAACTGTTTTTT CASSLRQGTEKLFF
TRBJ1-5 TRBD1 many TRBV20-1 TGCAGTGATCGACAGGGCCGTAGCAATCAGCCCCAGCATTTT CSDRQGRSNQPQHF
TRBJ2-5 TRBD2 - TRBV5-5 TGTGCCAGCAGCCCGAGACTAGCGGGAAGGTCCGGCCAAGAGACCCAGTACTTC CASSPRLAGRSGQETQYF
TRBJ2-2 - many TRBV18 TGTGCCAGCTCTCCGTTACAGACGAACACCGGGGAGCTGTTTTTT CASSPLQTNTGELFF
TRBJ1-2 - few TRBV7-6 TGTGCCAGCAGCTTAGGTTCAACGGATGGCTACACCTTC CASSLGSTDGYTF
TRBJ2-3 TRBD2 many TRBV20-1 TGCAGTGCTAGAGATCAAGCGGGAGGAAGCACAGATACGCAGTATTTT CSARDQAGGSTDTQYF
TRBJ2-1 TRBD2 - TRBV20-1 TGCAGTGCTAGAGGACTAGCGGGCTCCTACAATGAGCAGTTCTTC CSARGLAGSYNEQFF
TRBJ1-2 TRBD1 many TRBV6-5 TGTGCCAGCACTGGCCGGGACAGGGGAGACTATGGCTACACCTTC CASTGRDRGDYGYTF
TRBJ2-7 TRBD1 - TRBV7-8 TGTGCCAGCAGCTCGCCTGGGACAGGGTATCAAAGCGAGCAGTACTTC CASSSPGTGYQSEQYF
TRBJ2-3 - many TRBV6-5 TGTGCCAGCAGTTACGCATACACAGATACGCAGTATTTT CASSYAYTDTQYF
TRBJ2-2 - few TRBV20-1 TGCAGTGCTAGAGCCTTCGGACAGCCCACCGGGGAGCTGTTTTTT CSARAFGQPTGELFF